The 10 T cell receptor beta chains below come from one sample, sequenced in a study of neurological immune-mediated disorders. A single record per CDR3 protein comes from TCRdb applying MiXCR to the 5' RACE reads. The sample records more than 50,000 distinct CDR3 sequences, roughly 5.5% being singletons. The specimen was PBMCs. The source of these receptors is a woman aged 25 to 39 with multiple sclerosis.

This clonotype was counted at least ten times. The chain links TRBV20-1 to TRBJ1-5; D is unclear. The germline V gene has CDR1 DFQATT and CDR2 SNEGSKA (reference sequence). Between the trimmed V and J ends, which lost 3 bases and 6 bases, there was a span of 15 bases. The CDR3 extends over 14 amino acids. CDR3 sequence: CSASPTGSGQPQHF. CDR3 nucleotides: TGCAGTGCTAGCCCTACGGGGAGCGGTCAGCCCCAGCATTTT.

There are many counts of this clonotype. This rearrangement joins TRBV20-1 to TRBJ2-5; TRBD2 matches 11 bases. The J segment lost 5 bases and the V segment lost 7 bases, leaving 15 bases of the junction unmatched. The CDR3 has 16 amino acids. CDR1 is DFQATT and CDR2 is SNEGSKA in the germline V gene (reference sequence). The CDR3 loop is CSVREGTSGGMETQYF. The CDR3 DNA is TGCAGTGTTCGTGAGGGAACTAGCGGGGGCATGGAGACCCAGTACTTC.

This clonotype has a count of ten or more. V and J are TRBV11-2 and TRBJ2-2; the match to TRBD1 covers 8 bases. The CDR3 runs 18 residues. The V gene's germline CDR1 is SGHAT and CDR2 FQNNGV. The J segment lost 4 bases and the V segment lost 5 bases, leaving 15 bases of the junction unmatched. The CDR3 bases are TGTGCCAGCAGCAGTGGTCCTATTGGACAGGGTGGCACCGGGGAGCTGTTTTTT. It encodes CASSSGPIGQGGTGELFF.

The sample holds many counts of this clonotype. The CDR3 DNA is TGCAGCGTTGAAGCCCAGAGGGGGACTGAAGCTTTCTTT. This codes for CSVEAQRGTEAFF. This sequence joins TRBV29-1 and TRBJ1-1; TRBD1 is a possible D gene (6 bases). Germline V gene lookup returns CDR1 SQVTM and CDR2 ANQGSEA. Trimming removed 1 base at V and 5 bases at J, with 11 bases between. The CDR3 sequence is 13 residues long.

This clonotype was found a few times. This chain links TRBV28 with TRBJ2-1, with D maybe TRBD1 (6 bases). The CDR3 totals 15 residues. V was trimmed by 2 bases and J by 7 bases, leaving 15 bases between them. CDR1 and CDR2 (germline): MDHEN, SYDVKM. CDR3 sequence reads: CASSLPGAPGNEQFF. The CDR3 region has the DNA TGTGCCAGCAGTTTACCAGGGGCCCCCGGGAATGAGCAGTTCTTC.

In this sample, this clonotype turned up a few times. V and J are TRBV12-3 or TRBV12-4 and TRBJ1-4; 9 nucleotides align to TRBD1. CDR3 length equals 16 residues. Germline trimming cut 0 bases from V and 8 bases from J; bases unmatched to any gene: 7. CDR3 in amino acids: CASSLANRGRPEKLFF. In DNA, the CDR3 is TGTGCCAGCAGTTTAGCTAACAGGGGGCGCCCCGAAAAACTGTTTTTT.

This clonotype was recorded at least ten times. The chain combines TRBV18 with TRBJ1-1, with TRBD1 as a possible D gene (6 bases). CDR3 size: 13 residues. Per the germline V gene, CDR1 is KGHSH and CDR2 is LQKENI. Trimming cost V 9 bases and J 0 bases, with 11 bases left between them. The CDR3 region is CASGQFLNTEAFF. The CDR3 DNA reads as TGTGCCAGTGGACAGTTCTTGAACACTGAAGCTTTCTTT.

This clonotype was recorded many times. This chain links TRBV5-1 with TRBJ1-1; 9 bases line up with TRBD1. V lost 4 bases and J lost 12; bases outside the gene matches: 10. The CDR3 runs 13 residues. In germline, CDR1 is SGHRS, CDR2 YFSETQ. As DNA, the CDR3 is TGCGCCAGCAGCATTAGGACAGGGGTGGAAACTTTCTTT. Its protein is CASSIRTGVETFF.

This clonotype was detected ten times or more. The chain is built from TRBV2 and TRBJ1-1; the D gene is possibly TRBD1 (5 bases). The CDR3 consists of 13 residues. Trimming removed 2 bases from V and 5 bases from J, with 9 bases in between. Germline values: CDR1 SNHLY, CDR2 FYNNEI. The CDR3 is CASSEQGTTEAFF. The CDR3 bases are TGTGCCAGCAGTGAACAGGGTACGACTGAAGCTTTCTTT.

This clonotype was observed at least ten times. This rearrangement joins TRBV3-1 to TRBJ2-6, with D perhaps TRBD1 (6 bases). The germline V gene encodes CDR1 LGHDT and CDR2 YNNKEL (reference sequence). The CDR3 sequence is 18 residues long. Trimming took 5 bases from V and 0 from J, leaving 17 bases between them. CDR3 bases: TGTGCCAGCAGCGCGAAGACAGGATACCTCTCTGGGGCCAACGTCCTGACTTTC. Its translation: CASSAKTGYLSGANVLTF.